This T cell receptor beta chain was identified during a study of T cell responses to AZD1222 COVID-19 vaccine. Whole-study findings and limits: Clonal diversity was possibly underestimated; the donors were predominantly white British and more often female. Only 5 or 6 AZD1222 recipients were seropositive at baseline. Once two AZD1222 doses were given, Spike-specific TCR breadth and depth went up. Nearly half of unique spike-specific TCRs reportedly avoided B.1.351 and B.1.1.7 mutated regions.

V was trimmed by 0 bases and J by 5 bases, leaving 11 bases between them. Germline lookup yields CDR1 GTSNPN and CDR2 SVGIG (reference sequence). The CDR3 has 14 residues. Repertoires were generated with immunoSEQ multiplex PCR, while TCRdb's copy carries only in-frame clones and drops some. The table shows 110,000 to 150,000 clones, with roughly 93% occurring only once. A single count supports this clone. Its antigen is unknown. This sequence was found in an adult who received the AZD1222 COVID-19 vaccine. This sequence joins TRBV30 and TRBJ1-5; tentatively, D is TRBD1 (5 bases). The sequences come from peripheral blood, collected 28 days after the second AZD1222 dose. The CDR3 here is CAWSVGGDHQPQHF. The CDR3 DNA reads as TGTGCCTGGAGTGTGGGAGGGGACCATCAGCCCCAGCATTTT.